Following are 14 T cell receptor beta chains from one sample sequenced in a study of cytomegalovirus exposure and HLA in healthy donors. Primers included in the PCR were 60 Vbeta and 13 Jbeta primers. Only in-frame clones appear in the TCRdb table, and some are missing; sequencing was by immunoSEQ multiplex PCR. This sample has about 98,000 clones, with 70% to 80% found just once. What was sequenced was PBMCs. Every receptor here comes from a man between 18 and 35 years old in good health and CMV-seropositive.

The chain couples TRBV5-1 to TRBJ2-2, with 9 nucleotides matching TRBD1. The trim removed 1 base at V and 4 bases at J, leaving 5 bases unmatched. Germline V lookup: CDR1 SGHRS, CDR2 YFSETQ. This CDR3 is built from 16 residues. The CDR3: CASSLSQGAVTGELFF. The CDR3 nucleotides read TGCGCCAGCAGCTTGTCACAGGGGGCGGTCACCGGGGAGCTGTTTTTT.

This rearrangement joins TRBV5-6 to TRBJ2-1; D perhaps matches TRBD2 (6 bases). Germline assignment: CDR1 SGHDT and CDR2 YYEEEE. V was trimmed by 2 bases and J by 9 bases, leaving 21 bases between them. The CDR3 has 16 amino acids. Here the CDR3 reads CASSFWTSLQGGEQFF. As DNA, the CDR3 is TGTGCCAGCAGCTTCTGGACGAGCCTCCAGGGAGGTGAGCAGTTCTTC.

The chain joins TRBV28 to TRBJ2-3, with TRBD2 matching 9 bases. The CDR3 runs 22 residues. Germline V gene data show CDR1 as MDHEN and CDR2 as SYDVKM. V shed 5 bases, J shed 2 bases, and the junction held 26 bases outside the gene matches. This CDR3 is CASSAHHPEPQAGGSHTDTQYF. Here the CDR3 DNA reads TGTGCCAGCAGTGCACACCATCCGGAGCCTCAGGCGGGAGGGTCACACACAGATACGCAGTATTTT.

This chain uses TRBV27 with TRBJ2-1; no reliable D call. The CDR3 runs 14 residues. Germline CDR1 reads MNHEY; CDR2 reads SMNVEV (reference sequence). V lost 2 bases and J lost 4, with 9 bases in between. CDR3 in amino acids: CASSLGGPYNEQFF. The DNA of the CDR3 is TGTGCCAGCAGTTTAGGTGGGCCTTACAATGAGCAGTTCTTC.

CDR3: CSVTTGGNQPQHF. In DNA form, the CDR3 reads TGCAGCGTTACCACAGGGGGCAATCAGCCCCAGCATTTT. The chain uses TRBV29-1 and TRBJ1-5; 7 positions match TRBD1. CDR1 is SQVTM and CDR2 is ANQGSEA in the germline V gene. The CDR3 totals 13 residues. The ends lost 5 bases at V and 2 bases at J; junction bases unmatched: 3.

CDR3 protein: CAISESIRTGEAFF. The CDR3 nucleotides read TGTGCCATCAGTGAGTCGATTCGGACAGGGGAAGCTTTCTTT. This sequence joins TRBV10-3 and TRBJ1-1; 8 bases line up with TRBD1. J gave up 8 bases and V 0 bases, and 5 bases lay outside the gene matches. This CDR3 comprises 14 residues. Germline loops: CDR1 ENHRY, CDR2 SYGVKD.

The chain carries TRBV2 and TRBJ2-7, with D tentatively TRBD1 (5 bases). This CDR3 has 12 residues. Germline V lookup: CDR1 SNHLY, CDR2 FYNNEI. With 6 bases removed from V and 5 bases from J, the gap between germline ends came to 11 bases. CDR3 coding DNA: TGTGCCAGCAGGGGCAGGGTGGACGAGCAGTACTTC. This encodes CASRGRVDEQYF.

This clone was picked up a small number of times. The genes are TRBV30 and TRBJ1-5; D unresolved. The CDR3 covers 13 residues. Trimming stripped 0 bases from V and 5 bases from J, with 8 bases between. Germline V gene data show CDR1 as GTSNPN and CDR2 as SVGIG (reference sequence). The CDR3 is CAWSVNTYQPQHF. The CDR3 nucleotides read TGTGCCTGGAGTGTTAATACATATCAGCCCCAGCATTTT. Full variable domain (missing parts from reference TRBV30 and TRBJ1-5): SQTIHQWPATLVQPVGSPLSLECTVEGTSNPNLYWYRQAAGRGLQLLFYSVGIGQISSEVPQNLSASRPQDRQFILSSKKLLLSDSGFYLCAWSVNTYQPQHFGDGTRLSIL.

In DNA form, the CDR3 reads TGTGCCAGCAGCTTAGTGGTGGGGGGAGAGACCCAGTACTTC. The encoded protein is CASSLVVGGETQYF. The V gene is TRBV7-9, the J gene TRBJ2-5; perhaps TRBD2 as D (6 bases). There are 14 residues in the CDR3. Germline V lookup: CDR1 SEHNR, CDR2 FQNEAQ (reference sequence). V was cut by 1 base and J by 4 bases, with 10 bases left in between.

The chain couples TRBV5-1 to TRBJ2-5, with a tentative D call TRBD1 (7 bases). The CDR3 has 20 residues. Trimming took 0 bases from V and 5 from J, leaving 29 bases between them. Germline CDR1 and CDR2: SGHRS and YFSETQ. CDR3 sequence reads: CASSLGLRRRGVLEMETQYF. The CDR3 coding sequence is TGCGCCAGCAGCTTGGGACTTCGGCGCAGGGGGGTCCTAGAAATGGAGACCCAGTACTTC. Full variable domain (missing parts from reference TRBV5-1 and TRBJ2-5): KAGVTQTPRYLIKTRGQQVTLSCSPISGHRSVSWYQQTPGQGLQFLFEYFSETQRNKGNFPGRFSGRQFSNSRSEMNVSTLELGDSALYLCASSLGLRRRGVLEMETQYFGPGTRLLVL.

As DNA, the CDR3 is TGTGCCAGTAGTGTCCAGGGAAGTTCACCCCTCCACTTT. Translating gives CASSVQGSSPLHF. This chain uses TRBV19 with TRBJ1-6; D perhaps matches TRBD1 (5 bases). Germline-derived CDR1 and CDR2 are LNHDA and SQIVND (reference sequence). Trimming cost V 5 bases and J 9 bases, with 11 bases left between them. CDR3 size: 13 residues.

Only a few counts were recorded for this clone. V gene TRBV7-9 combines with J gene TRBJ2-3; 8 nucleotides agree with TRBD1. V lost 4 bases to trimming and J lost 4 bases; unmatched junction nucleotides: 7. CDR3 length equals 15 residues. Germline values: CDR1 SEHNR, CDR2 FQNEAQ (reference sequence). CDR3 sequence reads: CASSYPGQGSDTQYF. As DNA, the CDR3 is TGTGCCAGCAGCTATCCCGGACAGGGCTCAGATACGCAGTATTTT.

At least ten counts were recorded for this clone. This sequence joins TRBV28 and TRBJ1-1, with 8 bases fitting TRBD1. The CDR3 covers 17 residues. The ends lost 4 bases at V and 0 bases at J; junction bases unmatched: 10. The germline V gene has CDR1 MDHEN and CDR2 SYDVKM. The DNA for the CDR3 is TGTGCCAGCAGTTCCGGGACAGGATCGGCTATGAACACTGAAGCTTTCTTT. Translation: CASSSGTGSAMNTEAFF.

This rearrangement joins TRBV2 to TRBJ2-3; 8 bases agree with TRBD2. CDR3 length: 17 residues. V gave up 2 bases and J gave up 3 bases; unmatched junction bases: 10. The germline gives CDR1 SNHLY, CDR2 FYNNEI. CDR3 residues: CASSEWFSGETTDTQYF. In DNA form, the CDR3 reads TGTGCCAGCAGTGAATGGTTTAGCGGGGAGACTACAGATACGCAGTATTTT.